The 10 T cell receptor beta chains presented below share a single source sample, sequenced in a study of T cells of healthy individuals. TCRdb recomputed calls from the 5' RACE reads with MiXCR, one row per CDR3 protein. The top ten clones hold more than 5.5% of a sample with over 95,000 distinct CDR3 sequences, approximately 16% of them seen once. These TCRs come from a human donor in good health.

The chain has TRBV5-1 and TRBJ2-3; 9 positions match TRBD2. The germline V gene has CDR1 SGHRS and CDR2 YFSETQ. The CDR3 contains 16 residues. V lost 4 bases and J lost 6; bases outside the gene matches: 12. For the CDR3, the DNA is TGCGCCAGCAGCCCAGGTGTTGCGGGGGGGCCGGATACGCAGTATTTT. It translates to CASSPGVAGGPDTQYF.

This clonotype was seen at least ten times. This sequence joins TRBV20-1 and TRBJ2-5, with 11 bases matching TRBD1. The CDR3 contains 12 residues. Losses at the gene ends were 6 bases for V and 5 bases for J; bases not matched to a gene: 2. CDR1 and CDR2 from the germline V gene are DFQATT and SNEGSKA (reference sequence). The CDR3 here is CSAGDRGETQYF. CDR3 nucleotides: TGCAGTGCAGGGGACAGGGGGGAGACCCAGTACTTC.

This clonotype was picked up many times. The rearrangement uses TRBV29-1 and TRBJ2-3; no firm D call. Germline lookup yields CDR1 SQVTM and CDR2 ANQGSEA. The V and J ends lost 6 bases and 6 bases respectively, with 10 bases between them. CDR3 length: 11 amino acids. CDR3 loop: CSVTNEDTQYF. CDR3 coding DNA: TGCAGCGTAACAAATGAGGATACGCAGTATTTT.

The chain combines TRBV6-1 with TRBJ2-7; tentative D call: TRBD1 (6 bases). This CDR3 has 13 residues. Germline CDR1 and CDR2: MNHNS and SASEGT. The V end was cut by 2 bases, the J end by 3 bases, with 8 bases between. The CDR3 DNA reads TGTGCCAGCAGTGAACGGGACAACTACGAGCAGTACTTC. It encodes CASSERDNYEQYF.

The chain has TRBV7-6 and TRBJ2-5; D uncertain. Germline V gives CDR1 SGHVS, CDR2 FNYEAQ. CDR3 size: 12 residues. V dropped 5 bases and J dropped 4 bases, with 8 bases sitting between them. CDR3 region: CASSGSPETQYF. Here the CDR3 DNA reads TGTGCCAGCAGCGGTAGTCCAGAGACCCAGTACTTC.

DNA for the CDR3: TGTGCCAGCAGTCCTTACCACCGGACAGGGGACAATGAGCAGTTCTTC. It codes for CASSPYHRTGDNEQFF. The rearrangement joins TRBV28 to TRBJ2-1, with 9 positions matching TRBD1. The CDR3 is 16 amino acids. Trimming cost V 5 bases and J 5 bases; bases outside gene matches: 10. Germline V lookup: CDR1 MDHEN, CDR2 SYDVKM.

This sequence joins TRBV28 and TRBJ2-5; maybe TRBD1 (5 bases). Per germline, CDR1 MDHEN and CDR2 SYDVKM. The CDR3 consists of 13 residues. The V gene lost 10 bases and the J gene lost 3 bases, with 15 bases spanning the gap. The CDR3 bases are TGTGCCATCGCCACGACAGCGAAAGAGACCCAGTACTTC. Protein sequence: CAIATTAKETQYF. The entire variable domain, with the rest obtained from reference TRBV28 and TRBJ2-5, is as follows: DVKVTQSSRYLVKRTGEKVFLECVQDMDHENMFWYRQDPGLGLRLIYFSYDVKMKEKGDIPEGYSVSREKKERFSLILESASTNQTSMYLCAIATTAKETQYFGPGTRLLVL.

This clonotype was picked up many times. This chain joins TRBV10-3 and TRBJ1-3; D remains unclear. V was trimmed by 0 bases and J by 0 bases, leaving 12 bases between them. CDR3 length: 17 amino acids. CDR1 ENHRY and CDR2 SYGVKD come from the germline V gene. The CDR3 reads CAISESRNPSSGNTIYF. In nucleotides, the CDR3 is TGTGCCATCAGTGAGTCGAGGAACCCAAGCTCTGGAAACACCATATATTTT.

The genes are TRBV7-2 and TRBJ1-6; D remains unclear. The germline V gene encodes CDR1 SGHTA and CDR2 FQGNSA. V was trimmed by 1 base and J by 6 bases, leaving 10 bases between them. This CDR3 has 15 residues. The DNA of the CDR3 is TGTGCCAGCAGCTTAGAAGGGCCCCTTAATTCACCCCTCCACTTT. Translating it yields CASSLEGPLNSPLHF.

There are a few counts of this clonotype. The chain employs TRBV7-9 and TRBJ1-1; D remains unclear. Germline V gene data show CDR1 as SEHNR and CDR2 as FQNEAQ (reference sequence). CDR3 length equals 13 residues. The V and J ends lost 5 bases and 5 bases respectively, with 12 bases between them. Written as DNA, the CDR3 is TGTGCCAGCAGCCAAATCCGGGGAACTGAAGCTTTCTTT. As protein: CASSQIRGTEAFF.